This entry lists 25 T cell receptor beta chains sequenced from one sample in a study of cytomegalovirus exposure and HLA in healthy donors. The primer mix had 60 Vbeta and 13 Jbeta primers. Data came from immunoSEQ multiplex PCR; TCRdb stores just in-frame clones and leaves some out. Found here are 90,000 to 110,000 clones, 69% of them singletons; the top ten hold about 5%. What was sequenced was PBMCs. The source is a woman in her 70s in good health and CMV-seropositive.

The chain employs TRBV4-1 and TRBJ2-5; TRBD2 matches at 16 bases. The V segment lost 1 base and the J segment 5 bases; nucleotides outside the gene matches: 13. The CDR3 is 20 amino acids. Per germline, CDR1 MGHRA and CDR2 YSYEKL. CDR3 amino acids: CASSQAKGLAGGGPGETQYF. CDR3 bases: TGCGCCAGCAGCCAAGCAAAGGGACTAGCGGGGGGGGGCCCAGGGGAGACCCAGTACTTC.

The chain carries TRBV18 and TRBJ2-7, with D possibly matching TRBD1 (7 bases). V lost 6 bases and J lost 7, with 22 bases in between. The CDR3 covers 15 residues. Germline V gene sequence: CDR1 KGHSH, CDR2 LQKENI. The CDR3 protein is CASSPMGTQGREQYF. CDR3 coding DNA: TGTGCCAGCTCCCCCATGGGGACACAGGGGAGGGAGCAGTACTTC.

This clone was picked up a small number of times. The V call is TRBV2, the J call TRBJ1-2; tentative D call: TRBD1 (5 bases). The germline CDR1 and CDR2 sequences are SNHLY and FYNNEI. Trimming took off 0 bases at V and 4 bases at J, with 9 bases between the two ends. This CDR3 spans 14 amino acids. The CDR3 sequence: CASSEAGDSYGYTF. The CDR3 nucleotides are TGTGCCAGCAGTGAAGCAGGGGATAGCTATGGCTACACCTTC.

This clone was counted a few times. J is TRBJ2-6 and V is TRBV2, with D possibly matching TRBD2 (7 bases). Germline-derived CDR1 and CDR2 are SNHLY and FYNNEI. This CDR3 spans 16 amino acids. The V end was cut by 6 bases, the J end by 2 bases, with 14 bases between. As DNA, the CDR3 is TGTGCCAGCAGGGGGGGGCGCGTTCCTGGGGCCAACGTCCTGACTTTC. Amino acid sequence: CASRGGRVPGANVLTF.

The CDR3 DNA reads as TGTGCCAGCAGCTTAGGTATCGGGAGCACAGATACGCAGTATTTT. It specifies CASSLGIGSTDTQYF. J is TRBJ2-3 and V is TRBV7-2; no clear D gene. This CDR3 has 15 residues. Per the germline V gene, CDR1 is SGHTA and CDR2 is FQGNSA. V was shortened by 1 base and J by 0 bases, with 8 bases between the two germline ends.

This clone was observed a handful of times. The chain couples TRBV7-8 to TRBJ2-5, with 9 bases fitting TRBD2. V was pared by 7 bases and J by 3 bases, with 12 bases of the junction left unmatched. The CDR3 has 16 residues. The germline CDR1 and CDR2 sequences are SGHVS and FQNEAQ. CDR3 nucleotide sequence: TGTGCCAGCAACCGGCTGGGGGTAGCGGGGGAAGAGACCCAGTACTTC. Protein product: CASNRLGVAGEETQYF.

The chain recombines TRBV2 with TRBJ1-1; D unresolved. The CDR3 is 14 amino acids. The V and J ends lost 4 bases and 1 base respectively, with 10 bases between them. The germline CDR1 and CDR2 sequences are SNHLY and FYNNEI. DNA of the CDR3: TGTGCCAGCAGTGCGTTAGCGGCGAACACTGAAGCTTTCTTT. It translates to CASSALAANTEAFF.

This clone occurred a few times. The chain employs TRBV19 and TRBJ1-4, with D unclear. This CDR3 has 15 residues. V lost 3 bases and J lost 8, with 16 bases in between. Germline V gene data show CDR1 as LNHDA and CDR2 as SQIVND (reference sequence). This chain's CDR3 is CASSMGGLRGEKLFF. Here the CDR3 DNA reads TGTGCCAGTAGTATGGGAGGACTCCGAGGGGAAAAACTGTTTTTT.

This clone was observed a single time. The V call is TRBV7-6, the J call TRBJ2-2; D is unresolved. Per the germline V gene, CDR1 is SGHVS and CDR2 is FNYEAQ. Deletions cut 3 bases from V and 6 bases from J, with 5 bases between. The CDR3 is 12 amino acids. The CDR3 spells CASSFQAGELFF. The CDR3 region has the DNA TGTGCCAGCAGCTTTCAGGCCGGGGAGCTGTTTTTT.

The chain joins TRBV19 to TRBJ1-2; tentatively, D is TRBD1 (5 bases). CDR1 is LNHDA, CDR2 SQIVND, per germline (reference sequence). Trimming left V 3 bases short and J 6 bases short, with 14 bases between. The CDR3 consists of 14 residues. The chain's CDR3 is CASSIFAGPHGYTF. CDR3 coding DNA: TGTGCCAGTAGTATTTTCGCGGGACCGCATGGCTACACCTTC. Based on the CDR3 plus reference TRBV19 and TRBJ1-2, the full variable domain is DGGITQSPKYLFRKEGQNVTLSCEQNLNHDAMYWYRQDPGQGLRLIYYSQIVNDFQKGDIAEGYSVSREKKESFPLTVTSAQKNPTAFYLCASSIFAGPHGYTFGSGTRLTVV.

The rearrangement uses TRBV5-4 and TRBJ2-7, with 10 bases aligning to TRBD1. From germline, CDR1 is SGHNT and CDR2 YYREEE (reference sequence). There are 15 residues in the CDR3. V was pared by 4 bases and J by 5 bases, with 9 bases of the junction left unmatched. Here the CDR3 DNA reads TGTGCCAGCAGCCCACCGGGACAGGGGTGGAACGAGCAGTACTTC. Its protein product is CASSPPGQGWNEQYF.

CDR3 sequence (DNA): TGTGCCAGTAAGGGGGCTTTATCCTACGAGCAGTACTTC. Protein: CASKGALSYEQYF. The chain couples TRBV19 to TRBJ2-7, with 7 nucleotides matching TRBD1. This CDR3 region has 13 residues. In germline, CDR1 is LNHDA, CDR2 SQIVND (reference sequence). V lost 7 bases and J lost 1; bases outside the gene matches: 4.

This sequence joins TRBV2 and TRBJ2-3; TRBD2 matches at 7 bases. Germline CDR1 SNHLY, CDR2 FYNNEI. J was trimmed by 2 bases and V by 7 bases; bases with no gene match: 3. This CDR3 comprises 13 residues. DNA for the CDR3: TGTGCCAGCAATCTAGCGGTCACAGATACGCAGTATTTT. It encodes CASNLAVTDTQYF. The variable domain in full, with the rest retrieved from reference TRBV2 and TRBJ2-3, is EPEVTQTPSHQVTQMGQEVILRCVPISNHLYFYWYRQILGQKVEFLVSFYNNEISEKSEIFDDQFSVERPDGSNFTLKIRSTKLEDSAMYFCASNLAVTDTQYFGPGTRLTVL.

The V call is TRBV10-3, the J call TRBJ2-2; 10 bases line up with TRBD2. Losses at the gene ends were 8 bases for V and 6 bases for J; bases not matched to a gene: 6. Looked up from germline, CDR1 is ENHRY and CDR2 is SYGVKD. This CDR3 region has 14 residues. CDR3 residues: CAIGRAGGSGELFF. The DNA for the CDR3 is TGTGCCATCGGTCGAGCGGGGGGGTCCGGGGAGCTGTTTTTT.

The sample holds a few counts of this clone. The chain recombines TRBV19 with TRBJ1-6; the D gene is possibly TRBD1 (5 bases). Germline values: CDR1 LNHDA, CDR2 SQIVND (reference sequence). The V and J ends lost 7 bases and 7 bases respectively, with 14 bases between them. This CDR3 has 14 amino acids. The CDR3 bases are TGTGCCAGTAATGGGGGGACTTTGAATTCACCCCTCCACTTT. Translation: CASNGGTLNSPLHF.

CDR3 sequence reads: CASSLAAGHTGELFF. CDR3 bases: TGTGCCAGCAGCTTAGCAGCAGGGCACACCGGGGAGCTGTTTTTT. The V call is TRBV7-8, the J call TRBJ2-2; D might be TRBD1 (5 bases). CDR3 size: 15 residues. Germline values: CDR1 SGHVS, CDR2 FQNEAQ. V lost 0 bases and J lost 3, with 8 bases in between.

This sequence joins TRBV5-3 and TRBJ1-6; no clear D. TRBV5-3 is noted as an ORF with a role that remains uncertain. CDR3 length: 15 residues. With 4 bases removed from V and 0 bases from J, the gap between germline ends came to 8 bases. Here the CDR3 reads CARSGNRSYNSPLHF. CDR3 sequence (DNA): TGTGCCAGAAGCGGCAATCGCTCCTATAATTCACCCCTCCACTTT.

This sequence joins TRBV5-1 and TRBJ2-1; D is possibly TRBD2 (6 bases). Trimming cost V 0 bases and J 0 bases, with 25 bases left between them. Per the germline V gene, CDR1 is SGHRS and CDR2 is YFSETQ. There are 21 residues in the CDR3. CDR3 DNA sequence: TGCGCCAGCAGCTTGGCCCCGTGGGGCGGGATCCCAATGAGCTCCTACAATGAGCAGTTCTTC. Translated, it gives CASSLAPWGGIPMSSYNEQFF.

V and J are TRBV6-6 and TRBJ1-2; the D gene is possibly TRBD1 (6 bases). This CDR3 contains 14 residues. V gave up 2 bases and J gave up 7 bases, with 14 bases separating them. Per germline, CDR1 MNHNY and CDR2 SVGAGI (reference sequence). The CDR3 DNA follows: TGTGCCAGCAGTTACGTCCAGGGGCATAGTGGCTACACCTTC. It is translated as CASSYVQGHSGYTF.

In its sample, this clone was seen a few times. The chain employs TRBV4-1 and TRBJ1-4, with TRBD1 identical over 9 bases. Germline V CDR1 and CDR2: MGHRA, YSYEKL. This CDR3 spans 19 amino acids. V trimming: 6 bases; J trimming: 4 bases; junction bases outside the gene matches: 18. The CDR3 is CASRDYRGPYPTLNEKLFF. DNA of the CDR3: TGCGCCAGCAGGGATTACAGGGGGCCCTACCCGACTCTTAATGAAAAACTGTTTTTT.

V usage is TRBV6-5 and J usage is TRBJ2-2; a possible D gene is TRBD2 (5 bases). V was clipped by 7 bases and J by 1 base, with 10 bases between them. This CDR3 comprises 14 residues. Germline V gene lookup returns CDR1 MNHEY and CDR2 SVGAGI. The CDR3 DNA sequence: TGTGCCAGCACCAGTGCGGGGAACACCGGGGAGCTGTTTTTT. It specifies CASTSAGNTGELFF.

The chain is built from TRBV6-5 and TRBJ2-3; 7 nucleotides align to TRBD1. The length of the CDR3 is 15 residues. Germline V CDR1 and CDR2: MNHEY, SVGAGI. The junction had 8 bases not matched to a gene; V was cut back by 5 bases and J by 3 bases. DNA for the CDR3: TGTGCCAGCAGTCTACCCGCACAGGGGACAGATACGCAGTATTTT. Residues: CASSLPAQGTDTQYF.

J is TRBJ1-4 and V is TRBV29-1; D not resolved. Germline V lookup: CDR1 SQVTM, CDR2 ANQGSEA. Trimming left V 4 bases short and J 8 bases short, with 5 bases between. This CDR3 is 10 amino acids long. The CDR3 spells CSVGEEKLFF. The CDR3 DNA reads TGCAGCGTTGGGGAGGAAAAACTGTTTTTT. The full variable domain, with the rest looked up from reference TRBV29-1 and TRBJ1-4, is SAVISQKPSRDICQRGTSLTIQCQVDSQVTMMFWYRQQPGQSLTLIATANQGSEATYESGFVIDKFPISRPNLTFSTLTVSNMSPEDSSIYLCSVGEEKLFFGSGTQLSVL.

This clone appeared a single time. CDR3 DNA sequence: TGTGCCAGCAGCTTTTCAGATGGAAACACCATATATTTT. Its protein product is CASSFSDGNTIYF. The J gene is TRBJ1-3, the V gene TRBV5-5, with D unclear. Trimming removed 2 bases from V and 3 bases from J, with 6 bases in between. Germline V lookup: CDR1 SGHKS, CDR2 YYEKEE (reference sequence). CDR3 length: 13 amino acids.

In its sample, this clone was seen a few times. The chain has TRBV7-9 and TRBJ1-4; a weak D match, TRBD1 (6 bases). Trimming removed 4 bases at V and 0 bases at J, with 15 bases between. CDR3 size: 17 residues. Germline lookup yields CDR1 SEHNR and CDR2 FQNEAQ (reference sequence). DNA of the CDR3: TGTGCCAGCAGCTCCTACGGACAGACCACAACTAATGAAAAACTGTTTTTT. Encoded protein: CASSSYGQTTTNEKLFF.